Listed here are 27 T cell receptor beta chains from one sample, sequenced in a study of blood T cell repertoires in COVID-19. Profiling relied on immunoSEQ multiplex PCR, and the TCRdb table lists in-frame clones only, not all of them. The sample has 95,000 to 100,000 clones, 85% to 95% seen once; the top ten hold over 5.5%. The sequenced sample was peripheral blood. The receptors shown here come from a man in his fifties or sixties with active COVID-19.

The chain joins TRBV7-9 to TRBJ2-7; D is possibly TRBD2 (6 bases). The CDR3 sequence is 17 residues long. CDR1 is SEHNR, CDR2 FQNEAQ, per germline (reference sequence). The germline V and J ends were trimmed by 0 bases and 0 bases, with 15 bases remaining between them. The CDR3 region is CASSLASSALVSYEQYF. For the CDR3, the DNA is TGTGCCAGCAGCTTAGCCTCTAGCGCCCTAGTCTCCTACGAGCAGTACTTC.

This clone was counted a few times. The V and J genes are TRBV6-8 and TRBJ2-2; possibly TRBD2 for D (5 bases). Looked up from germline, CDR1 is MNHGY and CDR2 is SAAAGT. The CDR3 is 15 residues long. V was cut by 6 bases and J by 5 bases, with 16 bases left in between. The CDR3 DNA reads TGTGCCAGCAGCCCCGTGGCCCCGGGGACCGGGGAGCTGTTTTTT. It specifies CASSPVAPGTGELFF.

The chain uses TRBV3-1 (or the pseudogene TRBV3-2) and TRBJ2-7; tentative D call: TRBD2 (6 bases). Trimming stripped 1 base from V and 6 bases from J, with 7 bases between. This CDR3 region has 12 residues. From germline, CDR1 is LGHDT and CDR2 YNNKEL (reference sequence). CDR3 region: CASSQGRGEQYF. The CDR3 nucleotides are TGTGCCAGCAGCCAAGGGCGGGGCGAGCAGTACTTC.

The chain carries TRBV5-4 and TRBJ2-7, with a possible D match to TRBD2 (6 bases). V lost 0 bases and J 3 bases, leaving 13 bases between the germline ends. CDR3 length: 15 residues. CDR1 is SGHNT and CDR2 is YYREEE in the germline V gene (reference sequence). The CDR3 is CASSLAGGTLYEQYF. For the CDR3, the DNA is TGTGCCAGCAGCTTGGCCGGAGGGACTCTCTACGAGCAGTACTTC.

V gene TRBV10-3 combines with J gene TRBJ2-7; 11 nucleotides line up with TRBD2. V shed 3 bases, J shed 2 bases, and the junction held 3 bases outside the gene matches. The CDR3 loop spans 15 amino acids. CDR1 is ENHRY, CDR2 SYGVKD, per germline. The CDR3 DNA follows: TGTGCCATCAGTGAACCGACTAGCGGGGCCTACGAGCAGTACTTC. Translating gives CAISEPTSGAYEQYF.

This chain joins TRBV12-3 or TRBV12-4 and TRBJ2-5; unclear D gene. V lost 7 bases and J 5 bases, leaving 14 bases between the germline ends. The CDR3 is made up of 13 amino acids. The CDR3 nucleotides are TGTGCCAGCACCCAAGGAGTACGGGAGACCCAGTACTTC. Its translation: CASTQGVRETQYF.

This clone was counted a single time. Written as DNA, the CDR3 is TGTGCCAGCAGAAAAGGCGGGGCTAGACAAGAGACCCAGTACTTC. This sequence encodes CASRKGGARQETQYF. This chain links TRBV28 with TRBJ2-5; maybe TRBD2 (6 bases). Germline V gene sequence: CDR1 MDHEN, CDR2 SYDVKM. This CDR3 spans 15 amino acids. Deletions cut 6 bases from V and 2 bases from J, with 16 bases between.

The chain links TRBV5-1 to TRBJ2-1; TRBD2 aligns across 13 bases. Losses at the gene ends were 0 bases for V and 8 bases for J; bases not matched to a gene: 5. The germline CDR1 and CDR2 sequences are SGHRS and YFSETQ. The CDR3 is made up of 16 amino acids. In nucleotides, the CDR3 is TGCGCCAGCAGCTTGGCCGGGACTAGCGGGACCGATGAGCAGTTCTTC. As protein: CASSLAGTSGTDEQFF.

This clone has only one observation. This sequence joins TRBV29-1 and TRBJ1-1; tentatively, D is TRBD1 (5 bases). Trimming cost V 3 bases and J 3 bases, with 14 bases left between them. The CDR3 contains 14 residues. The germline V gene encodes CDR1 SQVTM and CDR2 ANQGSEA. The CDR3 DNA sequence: TGCAGCGTTGAGGTCGCAGGGAGGGACACTGAAGCTTTCTTT. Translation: CSVEVAGRDTEAFF.

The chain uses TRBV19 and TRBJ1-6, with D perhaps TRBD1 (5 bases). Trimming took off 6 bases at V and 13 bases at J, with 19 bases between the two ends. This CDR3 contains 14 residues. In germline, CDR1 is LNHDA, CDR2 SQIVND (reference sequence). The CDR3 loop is CASSIQTDISPLHF. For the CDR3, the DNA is TGTGCCAGTAGCATTCAGACAGATATAAGCCCCCTCCACTTT. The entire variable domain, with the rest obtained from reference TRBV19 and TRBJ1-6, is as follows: DGGITQSPKYLFRKEGQNVTLSCEQNLNHDAMYWYRQDPGQGLRLIYYSQIVNDFQKGDIAEGYSVSREKKESFPLTVTSAQKNPTAFYLCASSIQTDISPLHFGNGTRLTVT.

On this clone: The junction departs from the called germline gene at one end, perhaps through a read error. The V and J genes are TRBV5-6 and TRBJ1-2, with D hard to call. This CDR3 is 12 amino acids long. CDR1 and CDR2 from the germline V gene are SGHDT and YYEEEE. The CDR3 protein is CASSLNSPDRAF. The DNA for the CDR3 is TGTGCCAGCAGCTTGAATAGTCCTGACCGGGCCTTC. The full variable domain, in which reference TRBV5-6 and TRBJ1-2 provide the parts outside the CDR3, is DAGVTQSPTHLIKTRGQQVTLRCSPKSGHDTVSWYQQALGQGPQFIFQYYEEEERQRGNFPDRFSGHQFPNYSSELNVNALLLGDSALYLCASSLNSPDRAFGSGTRLTVV.

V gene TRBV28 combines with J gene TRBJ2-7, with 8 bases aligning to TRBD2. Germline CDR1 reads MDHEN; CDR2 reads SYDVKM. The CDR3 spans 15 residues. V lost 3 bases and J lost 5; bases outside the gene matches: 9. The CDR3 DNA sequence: TGTGCCAGCAGTTTCCAGAGCGGGAGTTCCGACGAGCAGTACTTC. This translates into CASSFQSGSSDEQYF.

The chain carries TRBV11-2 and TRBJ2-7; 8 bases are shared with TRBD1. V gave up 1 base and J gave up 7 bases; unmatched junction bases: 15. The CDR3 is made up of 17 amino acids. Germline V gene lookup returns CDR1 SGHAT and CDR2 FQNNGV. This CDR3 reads CASSLGGLPGGFEEQYF. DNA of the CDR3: TGTGCCAGCAGCTTAGGGGGGCTCCCAGGGGGCTTTGAGGAGCAGTACTTC.

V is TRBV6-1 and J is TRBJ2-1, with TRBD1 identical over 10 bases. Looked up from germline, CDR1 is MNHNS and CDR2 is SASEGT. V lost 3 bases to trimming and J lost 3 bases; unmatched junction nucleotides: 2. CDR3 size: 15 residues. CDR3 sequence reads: CASSDRTGGYNEQFF. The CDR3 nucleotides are TGTGCCAGCAGTGACCGGACAGGGGGCTACAATGAGCAGTTCTTC.

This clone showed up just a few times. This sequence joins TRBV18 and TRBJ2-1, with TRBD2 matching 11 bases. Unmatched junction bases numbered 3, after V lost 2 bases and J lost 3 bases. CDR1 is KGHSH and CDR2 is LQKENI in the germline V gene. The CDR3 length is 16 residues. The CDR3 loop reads CASSPGTSGLYNEQFF. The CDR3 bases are TGTGCCAGCTCACCAGGGACTAGCGGACTCTACAATGAGCAGTTCTTC.

Here the CDR3 DNA reads TGTGCCAGCAGGGGACAGGGGACCACTGAAGCTTTCTTT. The encoded protein is CASRGQGTTEAFF. The genes are TRBV28 and TRBJ1-1, with TRBD1 matching 10 bases. Trimming removed 6 bases from V and 4 bases from J; junction bases left unmatched: 2. Looked up from germline, CDR1 is MDHEN and CDR2 is SYDVKM. This CDR3 spans 13 amino acids.

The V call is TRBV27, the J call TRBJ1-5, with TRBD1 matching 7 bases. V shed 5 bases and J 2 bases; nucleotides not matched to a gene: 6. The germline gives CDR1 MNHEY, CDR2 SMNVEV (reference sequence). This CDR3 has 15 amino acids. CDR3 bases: TGTGCCAGCAGTCGACAGGGTAACGGCAATCAGCCCCAGCATTTT. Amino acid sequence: CASSRQGNGNQPQHF.

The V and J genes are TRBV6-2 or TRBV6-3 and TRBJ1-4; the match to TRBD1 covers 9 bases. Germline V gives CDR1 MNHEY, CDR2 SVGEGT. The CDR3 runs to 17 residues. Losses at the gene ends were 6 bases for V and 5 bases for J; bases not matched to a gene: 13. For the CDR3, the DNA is TGTGCCAGCAGCCCCCGGAGGGACAGGGTCCTGAATGAAAAACTGTTTTTT. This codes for CASSPRRDRVLNEKLFF.

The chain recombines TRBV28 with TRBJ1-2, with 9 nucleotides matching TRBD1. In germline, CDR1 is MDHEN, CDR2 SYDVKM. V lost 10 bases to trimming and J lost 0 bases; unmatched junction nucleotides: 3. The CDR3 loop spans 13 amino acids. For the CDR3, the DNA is TGTGCCATCGGGACAGGGTCTAACTATGGCTACACCTTC. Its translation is CAIGTGSNYGYTF.

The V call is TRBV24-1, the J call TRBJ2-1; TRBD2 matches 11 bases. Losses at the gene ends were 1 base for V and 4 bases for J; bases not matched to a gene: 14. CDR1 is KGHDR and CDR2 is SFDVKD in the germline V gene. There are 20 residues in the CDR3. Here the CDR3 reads CATSDFRSGTSGGPYNEQFF. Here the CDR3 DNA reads TGTGCCACCAGTGATTTTAGAAGTGGGACTAGCGGAGGGCCGTACAATGAGCAGTTCTTC.

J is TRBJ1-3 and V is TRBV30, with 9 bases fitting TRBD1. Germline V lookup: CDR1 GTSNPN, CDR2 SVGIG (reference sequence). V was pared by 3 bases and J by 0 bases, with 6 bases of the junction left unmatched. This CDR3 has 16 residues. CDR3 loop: CAWSRDRVGSGNTIYF. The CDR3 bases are TGTGCCTGGAGCCGGGACAGGGTTGGCTCTGGAAACACCATATATTTT.

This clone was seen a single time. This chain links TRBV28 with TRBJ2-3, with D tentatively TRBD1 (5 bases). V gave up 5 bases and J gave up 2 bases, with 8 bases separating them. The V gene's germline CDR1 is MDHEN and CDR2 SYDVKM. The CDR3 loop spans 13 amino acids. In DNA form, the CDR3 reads TGTGCCAGCAGTCAGACAGACACAGATACGCAGTATTTT. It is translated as CASSQTDTDTQYF.

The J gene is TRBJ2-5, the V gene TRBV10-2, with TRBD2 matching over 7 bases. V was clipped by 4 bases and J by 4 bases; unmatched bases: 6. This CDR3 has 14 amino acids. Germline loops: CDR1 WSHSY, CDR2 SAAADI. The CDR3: CASSARGSGETQYF. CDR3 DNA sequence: TGCGCCAGCAGTGCCCGCGGGAGTGGAGAGACCCAGTACTTC.

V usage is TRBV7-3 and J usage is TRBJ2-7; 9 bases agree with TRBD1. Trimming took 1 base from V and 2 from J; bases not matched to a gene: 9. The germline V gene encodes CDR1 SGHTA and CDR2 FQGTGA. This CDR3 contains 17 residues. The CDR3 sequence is CASSLISGTGKTYEQYF. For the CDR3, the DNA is TGTGCCAGCAGCTTAATTTCAGGGACAGGGAAAACCTACGAGCAGTACTTC. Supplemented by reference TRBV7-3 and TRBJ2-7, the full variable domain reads GAGVSQTPSNKVTEKGKYVELRCDPISGHTALYWYRQSLGQGPEFLIYFQGTGAADDSGLPNDRFFAVRPEGSVSTLKIQRTERGDSAVYLCASSLISGTGKTYEQYFGPGTRLTVT.

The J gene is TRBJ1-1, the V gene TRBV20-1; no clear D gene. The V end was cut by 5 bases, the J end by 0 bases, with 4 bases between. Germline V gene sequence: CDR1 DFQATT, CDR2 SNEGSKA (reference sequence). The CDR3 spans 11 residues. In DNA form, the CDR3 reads TGCAGTGCTCCTATGAACACTGAAGCTTTCTTT. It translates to CSAPMNTEAFF.

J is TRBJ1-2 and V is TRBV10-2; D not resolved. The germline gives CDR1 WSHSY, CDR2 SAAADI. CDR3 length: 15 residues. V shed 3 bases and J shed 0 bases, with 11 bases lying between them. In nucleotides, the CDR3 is TGCGCCAGCAGTGATAGTCGGAGGGCTAACTATGGCTACACCTTC. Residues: CASSDSRRANYGYTF.

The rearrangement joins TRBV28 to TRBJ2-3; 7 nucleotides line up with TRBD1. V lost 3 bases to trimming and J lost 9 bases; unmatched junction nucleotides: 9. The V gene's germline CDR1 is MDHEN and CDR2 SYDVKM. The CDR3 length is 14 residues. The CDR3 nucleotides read TGTGCCAGCAGTTTCCCCGAGACAGGGCGCACGCAGTATTTT. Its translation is CASSFPETGRTQYF.